This is a list of T cell receptor beta chains from one sample in a study of shared clonotypes between healthy human individuals. The protocol was immunoSEQ multiplex PCR, while the TCRdb copy is restricted to in-frame clones and leaves out a portion. The sample holds approximately 110,000 clones; 67% are singletons and the top ten take around 25%. Specimen: memory CD8+ T cells sorted from blood. The receptors were gathered from a woman aged 25 to 39 in good health. The CDR3 runs from the conserved cysteine through the conserved F or W. D genes are given only for firm matches. The size of a clone is reported for some rows only, either as once, few or many, or as a class for expanded clones.

few,TRBD2,TRBV7-9,TRBJ2-1,CASSLRTPLAGVLYHEQFF,TGTGCCAGCAGCCTCCGGACCCCACTAGCGGGAGTCCTTTACCATGAGCAGTTCTTC
.,.,TRBV4-2,TRBJ2-7,CASSQETLVGGEQYF,TGTGCCAGCAGCCAAGAGACCCTTGTTGGGGGCGAGCAGTACTTC
many,.,TRBV5-4,TRBJ2-3,CASSPDLGTDTQYF,TGTGCCAGCAGCCCGGACCTAGGCACAGATACGCAGTATTTT
.,.,TRBV4-1,TRBJ1-5,CASSQGLRNRKGTPQHF,TGCGCCAGCAGCCAGGGGCTTCGAAATCGCAAAGGGACGCCCCAGCATTTT
.,.,TRBV5-5,TRBJ1-2,CASSSFRDGLDGYTF,TGTGCCAGCAGCTCATTCCGGGACGGACTGGATGGCTACACCTTC
.,.,TRBV7-8,TRBJ2-7,CASSLGAAGSSYEQYF,TGTGCCAGCAGCTTAGGCGCGGCAGGGTCCTCCTACGAGCAGTACTTC
.,TRBD2,TRBV29-1,TRBJ2-3,CSVAPRAGGPNTQYF,TGCAGCGTCGCCCCCAGGGCGGGAGGGCCTAATACGCAGTATTTT
.,.,TRBV6-5,TRBJ2-2,CASSYGVEGTGELFF,TGTGCCAGCAGTTACGGGGTTGAGGGAACCGGGGAGCTGTTTTTT
.,.,TRBV6-1,TRBJ2-7,CASSEGITYEQYF,TGTGCCAGCAGTGAGGGCATCACCTACGAGCAGTACTTC
.,.,TRBV5-4,TRBJ2-1,CASSLWTNEQFF,TGTGCCAGCAGCTTGTGGACCAATGAGCAGTTCTTC
.,TRBD1,TRBV5-8,TRBJ1-2,CASSVGQGGYGYTF,TGTGCCAGCAGCGTCGGACAGGGAGGCTATGGCTACACCTTC
.,.,TRBV4-1,TRBJ2-5,CASSQDGRGLETQYF,TGCGCCAGCAGCCAAGATGGTAGAGGTTTAGAGACCCAGTACTTC
.,.,TRBV10-3,TRBJ2-1,CAISDMGGGNEQFF,TGTGCCATCAGTGATATGGGAGGAGGCAATGAGCAGTTCTTC
once,TRBD2,TRBV5-1,TRBJ2-7,CASSLNGLDSEQYF,TGCGCCAGCAGCTTGAACGGACTAGACTCAGAGCAGTACTTC
.,.,TRBV9,TRBJ2-7,CASSPQGATRGEQYF,TGTGCCAGCAGCCCCCAGGGAGCCACTAGAGGCGAGCAGTACTTC
.,TRBD2,TRBV4-2,TRBJ2-1,CASSQDWEREGLSYNEQFF,TGTGCCAGCAGCCAAGATTGGGAGCGGGAGGGCCTCTCCTACAATGAGCAGTTCTTC
many,.,TRBV28,TRBJ1-1,CASSLDRSVTEAFF,TGTGCCAGCAGTCTAGACAGGAGTGTGACTGAAGCTTTCTTT
.,.,TRBV28,TRBJ1-1,CASRGRLNTEAFF,TGTGCCAGCAGAGGACGGTTGAACACTGAAGCTTTCTTT
.,.,TRBV25-1,TRBJ2-3,CASSESPSETSDTQYF,TGTGCCAGCAGTGAATCCCCTAGCGAGACATCGGATACGCAGTATTTT
.,.,TRBV28,TRBJ2-7,CASSGGTLSSYEQYF,TGTGCCAGCAGTGGGGGGACACTCTCTTCCTACGAGCAGTACTTC
.,.,TRBV13,TRBJ1-1,CASSSWWGGPTGF,TGTGCCAGCAGCTCATGGTGGGGGGGCCCTACCGGATTT
once,.,TRBV6-5,TRBJ2-3,CASSPAALLPTQYF,TGTGCCAGCAGCCCGGCGGCCCTTTTACCTACGCAGTATTTT
once,TRBD2,TRBV15,TRBJ2-1,CATSRTSEAYNEQFF,TGTGCCACCAGCAGGACTAGCGAGGCCTACAATGAGCAGTTCTTC
.,TRBD2,TRBV27,TRBJ2-1,CASRPSGTSRAYNEQFF,TGTGCCAGCAGACCTAGCGGGACGAGCCGGGCCTACAATGAGCAGTTCTTC
few,TRBD1,TRBV25-1,TRBJ1-3,CASSEFRPGGSGNTIYF,TGTGCCAGCAGTGAATTTCGCCCAGGGGGAAGTGGAAACACCATATATTTT
.,.,TRBV6-6,TRBJ1-2,CASSLALPQDYGYTF,TGTGCCAGCAGCCTCGCCTTACCTCAGGACTATGGCTACACCTTC
few,.,TRBV6-4,TRBJ2-1,CASSDGVAEYNEQFF,TGTGCCAGCAGTGACGGAGTAGCGGAATACAATGAGCAGTTCTTC
once,.,TRBV6-6,TRBJ1-5,CATRPYSNQPQHF,TGTGCTACTAGACCGTATAGCAATCAGCCCCAGCATTTT
.,.,TRBV28,TRBJ2-3,CASRQKTSPQITDTQYF,TGTGCCAGCAGGCAAAAAACTAGCCCTCAGATCACAGATACGCAGTATTTT